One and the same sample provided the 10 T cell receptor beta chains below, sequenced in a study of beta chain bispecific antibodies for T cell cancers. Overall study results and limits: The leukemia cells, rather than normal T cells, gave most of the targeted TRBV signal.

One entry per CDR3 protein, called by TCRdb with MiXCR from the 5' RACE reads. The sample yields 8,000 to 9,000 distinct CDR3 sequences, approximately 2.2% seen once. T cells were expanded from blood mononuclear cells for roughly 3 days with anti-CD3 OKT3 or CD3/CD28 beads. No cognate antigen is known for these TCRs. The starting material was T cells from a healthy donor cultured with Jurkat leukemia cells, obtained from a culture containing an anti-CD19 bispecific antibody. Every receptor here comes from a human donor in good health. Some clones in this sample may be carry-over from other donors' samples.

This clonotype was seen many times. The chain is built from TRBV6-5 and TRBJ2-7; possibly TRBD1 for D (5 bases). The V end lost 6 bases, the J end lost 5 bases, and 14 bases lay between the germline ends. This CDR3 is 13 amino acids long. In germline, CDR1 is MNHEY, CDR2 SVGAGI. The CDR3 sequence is CASSPRVSDEQYF. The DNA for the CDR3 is TGTGCCAGCAGCCCCAGGGTAAGCGACGAGCAGTACTTC.

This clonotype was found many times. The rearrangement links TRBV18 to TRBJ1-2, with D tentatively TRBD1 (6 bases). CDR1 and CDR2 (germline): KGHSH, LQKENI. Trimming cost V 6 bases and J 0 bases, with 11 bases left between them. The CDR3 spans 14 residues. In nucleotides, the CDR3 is TGTGCCAGCTCTGAGGGGGGAGCTAACTATGGCTACACCTTC. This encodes CASSEGGANYGYTF.

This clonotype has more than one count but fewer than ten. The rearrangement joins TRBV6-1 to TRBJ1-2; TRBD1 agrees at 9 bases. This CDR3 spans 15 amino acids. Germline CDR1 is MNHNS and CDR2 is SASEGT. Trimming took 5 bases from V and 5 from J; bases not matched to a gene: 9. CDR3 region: CASSTGTGFLYGYTF. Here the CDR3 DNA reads TGTGCCAGCAGTACCGGGACAGGGTTCTTGTATGGCTACACCTTC.

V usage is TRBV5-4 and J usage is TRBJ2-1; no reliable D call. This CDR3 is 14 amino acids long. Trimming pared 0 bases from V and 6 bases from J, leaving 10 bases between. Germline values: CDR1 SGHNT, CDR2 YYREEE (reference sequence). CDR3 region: CASSLGSRPNEQFF. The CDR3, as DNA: TGTGCCAGCAGCTTGGGCAGTCGCCCCAATGAGCAGTTCTTC.

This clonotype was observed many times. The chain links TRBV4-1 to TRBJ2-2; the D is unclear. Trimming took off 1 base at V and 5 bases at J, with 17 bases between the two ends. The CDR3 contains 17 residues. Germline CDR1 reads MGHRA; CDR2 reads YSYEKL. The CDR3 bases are TGCGCCAGCAGCCAAGGCCTTTTGGGCGTTCTAACCGGGGAGCTGTTTTTT. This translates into CASSQGLLGVLTGELFF.

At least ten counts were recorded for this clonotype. This chain's CDR3 is CASSHLRDEQFF. For the CDR3, the DNA is TGCGCCAGCTCTCATTTGCGGGATGAGCAGTTCTTC. V gene TRBV5-1 combines with J gene TRBJ2-1; TRBD2 might be the D (5 bases). CDR1 SGHRS and CDR2 YFSETQ come from the germline V gene. The V and J ends lost 7 bases and 8 bases respectively, with 13 bases between them. This CDR3 has 12 amino acids. Full variable domain (missing parts from reference TRBV5-1 and TRBJ2-1): KAGVTQTPRYLIKTRGQQVTLSCSPISGHRSVSWYQQTPGQGLQFLFEYFSETQRNKGNFPGRFSGRQFSNSRSEMNVSTLELGDSALYLCASSHLRDEQFFGPGTRLTVL.

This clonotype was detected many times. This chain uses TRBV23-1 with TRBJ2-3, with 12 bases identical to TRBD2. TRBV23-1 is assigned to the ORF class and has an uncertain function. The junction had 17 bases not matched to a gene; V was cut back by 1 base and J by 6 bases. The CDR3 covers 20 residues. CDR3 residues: CASSQWTTSGGSLAADTQYF. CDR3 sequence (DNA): TGCGCCAGCAGTCAATGGACGACTAGCGGGGGATCCCTAGCAGCGGATACGCAGTATTTT.

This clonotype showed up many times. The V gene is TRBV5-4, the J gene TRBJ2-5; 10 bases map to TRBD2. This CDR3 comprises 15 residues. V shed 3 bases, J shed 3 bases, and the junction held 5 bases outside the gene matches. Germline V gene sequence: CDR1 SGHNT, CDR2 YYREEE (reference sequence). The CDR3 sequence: CASSYGLAAKETQYF. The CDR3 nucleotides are TGTGCCAGCAGCTACGGACTAGCGGCGAAAGAGACCCAGTACTTC.

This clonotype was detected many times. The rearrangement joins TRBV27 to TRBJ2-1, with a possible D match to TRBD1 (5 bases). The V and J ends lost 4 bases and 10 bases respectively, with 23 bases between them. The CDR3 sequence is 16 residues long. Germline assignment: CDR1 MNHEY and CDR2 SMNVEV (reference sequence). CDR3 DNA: TGTGCCAGCAGTTCGCTGACCACGAATGGGGCCGCCGAGCAGTTCTTC. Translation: CASSSLTTNGAAEQFF.

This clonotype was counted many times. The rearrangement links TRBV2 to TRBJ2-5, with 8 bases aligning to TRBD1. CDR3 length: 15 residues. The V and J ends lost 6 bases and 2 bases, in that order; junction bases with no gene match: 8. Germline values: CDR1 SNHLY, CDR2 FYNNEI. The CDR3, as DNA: TGTGCCAGCAGCCAGGGGGCGACGGTTCAAGAGACCCAGTACTTC. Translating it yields CASSQGATVQETQYF.